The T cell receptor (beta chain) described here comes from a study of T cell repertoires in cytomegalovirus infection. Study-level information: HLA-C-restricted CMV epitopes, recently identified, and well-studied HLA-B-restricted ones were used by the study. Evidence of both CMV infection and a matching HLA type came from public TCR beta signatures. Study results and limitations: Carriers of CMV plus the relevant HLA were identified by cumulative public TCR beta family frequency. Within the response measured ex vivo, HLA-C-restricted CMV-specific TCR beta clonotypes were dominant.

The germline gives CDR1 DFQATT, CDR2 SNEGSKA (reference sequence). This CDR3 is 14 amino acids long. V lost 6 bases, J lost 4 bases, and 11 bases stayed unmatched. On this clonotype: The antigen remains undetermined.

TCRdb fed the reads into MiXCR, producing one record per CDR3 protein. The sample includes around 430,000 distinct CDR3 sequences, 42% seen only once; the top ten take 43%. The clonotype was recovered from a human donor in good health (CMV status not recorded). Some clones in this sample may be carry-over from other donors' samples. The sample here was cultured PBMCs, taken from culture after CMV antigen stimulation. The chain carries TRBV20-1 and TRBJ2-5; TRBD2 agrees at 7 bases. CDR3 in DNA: TGCAGTGCGCGCCCGGGCGGGAGTAGAGAGACCCAGTACTTC. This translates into CSARPGGSRETQYF.